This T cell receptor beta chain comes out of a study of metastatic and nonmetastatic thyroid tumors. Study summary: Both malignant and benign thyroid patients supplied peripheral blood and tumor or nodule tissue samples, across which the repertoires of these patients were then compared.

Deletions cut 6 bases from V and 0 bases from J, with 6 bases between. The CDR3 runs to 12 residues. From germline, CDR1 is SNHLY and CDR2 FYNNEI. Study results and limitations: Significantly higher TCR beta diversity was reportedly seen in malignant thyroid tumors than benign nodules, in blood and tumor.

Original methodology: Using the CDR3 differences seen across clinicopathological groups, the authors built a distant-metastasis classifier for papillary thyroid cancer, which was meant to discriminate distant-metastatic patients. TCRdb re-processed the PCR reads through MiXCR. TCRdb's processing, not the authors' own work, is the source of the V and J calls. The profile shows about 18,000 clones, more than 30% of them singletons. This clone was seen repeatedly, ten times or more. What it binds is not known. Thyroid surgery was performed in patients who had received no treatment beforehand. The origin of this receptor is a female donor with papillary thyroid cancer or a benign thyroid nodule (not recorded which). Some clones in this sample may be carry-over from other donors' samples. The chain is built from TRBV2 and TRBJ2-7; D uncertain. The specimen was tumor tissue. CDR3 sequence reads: CASSSSSYEQYF. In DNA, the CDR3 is TGTGCCAGCAGCTCGAGCTCCTACGAGCAGTACTTC.